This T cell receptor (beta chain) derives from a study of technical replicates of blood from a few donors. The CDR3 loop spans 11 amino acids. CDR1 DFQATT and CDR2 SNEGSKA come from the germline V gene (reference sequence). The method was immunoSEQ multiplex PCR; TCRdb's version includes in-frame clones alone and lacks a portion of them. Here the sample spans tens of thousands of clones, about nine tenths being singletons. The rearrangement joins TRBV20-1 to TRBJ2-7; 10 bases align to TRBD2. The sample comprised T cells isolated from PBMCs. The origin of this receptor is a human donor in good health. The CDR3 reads CRGTSEYEQYF. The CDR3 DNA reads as TGCAGGGGGACTAGCGAATACGAGCAGTACTTC.